This TCR beta chain is drawn from a study of blood T cell repertoires in COVID-19. CDR3 size: 16 residues. With 6 bases clipped from V and 2 bases from J, the junction kept 13 bases outside the gene matches. Germline CDR1 is SGHTA and CDR2 is FQGNSA. Produced via immunoSEQ multiplex PCR; TCRdb's table is partial and in-frame only. The profile shows approximately 230,000 clones, approximately 88% of them singletons. The sample consisted of peripheral blood. V and J are TRBV7-2 and TRBJ2-7, with TRBD2 identical over 7 bases. The sequence derives from a woman aged 30 to 39 with COVID-19, enrolled during active disease. CDR3 nucleotide sequence: TGTGCCAGCAGTAGTATCCGTTGGGGGGGTCCCTACGAGCAGTACTTC. It is translated as CASSSIRWGGPYEQYF.